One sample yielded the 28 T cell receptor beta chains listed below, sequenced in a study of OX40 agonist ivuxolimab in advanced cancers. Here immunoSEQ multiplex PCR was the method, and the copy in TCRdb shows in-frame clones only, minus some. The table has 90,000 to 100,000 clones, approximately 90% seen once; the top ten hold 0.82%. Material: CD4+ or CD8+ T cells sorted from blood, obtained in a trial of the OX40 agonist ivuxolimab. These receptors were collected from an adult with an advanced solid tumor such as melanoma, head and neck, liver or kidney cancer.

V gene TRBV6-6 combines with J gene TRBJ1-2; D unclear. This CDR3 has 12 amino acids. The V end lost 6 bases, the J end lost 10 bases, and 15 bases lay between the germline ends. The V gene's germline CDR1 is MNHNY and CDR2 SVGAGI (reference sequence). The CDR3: CASSLNANDYTF. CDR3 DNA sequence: TGTGCCAGCAGCTTGAATGCGAATGACTACACCTTC.

The CDR3 sequence is CASSYSGGEKLFF. In DNA, the CDR3 is TGTGCCAGCAGTTACTCCGGTGGTGAAAAACTGTTTTTT. This chain connects TRBV6-5 to TRBJ1-4; D ambiguous. The CDR3 extends over 13 amino acids. Trimming pared 0 bases from V and 7 bases from J, leaving 6 bases between. Germline CDR1 MNHEY, CDR2 SVGAGI.

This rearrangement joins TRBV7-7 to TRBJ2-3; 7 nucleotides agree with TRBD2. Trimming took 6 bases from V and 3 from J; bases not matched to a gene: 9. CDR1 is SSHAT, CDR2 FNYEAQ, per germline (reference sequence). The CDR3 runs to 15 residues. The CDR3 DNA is TGTGCCAGCAGTCTGGCGGGGAGGGTTACAGATACGCAGTATTTT. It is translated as CASSLAGRVTDTQYF.

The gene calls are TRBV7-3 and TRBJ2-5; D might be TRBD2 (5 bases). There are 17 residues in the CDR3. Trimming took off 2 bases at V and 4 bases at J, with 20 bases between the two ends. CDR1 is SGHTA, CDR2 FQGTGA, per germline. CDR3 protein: CASSLRGDGDRRETQYF. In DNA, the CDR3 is TGTGCCAGCAGCTTACGGGGAGACGGTGATAGGAGAGAGACCCAGTACTTC.

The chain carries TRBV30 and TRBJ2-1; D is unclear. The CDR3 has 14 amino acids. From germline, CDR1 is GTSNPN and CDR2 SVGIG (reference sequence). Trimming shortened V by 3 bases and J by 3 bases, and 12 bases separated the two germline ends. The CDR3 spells CAWRGGGRYNEQFF. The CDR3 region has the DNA TGTGCCTGGAGGGGCGGTGGGCGCTACAATGAGCAGTTCTTC.

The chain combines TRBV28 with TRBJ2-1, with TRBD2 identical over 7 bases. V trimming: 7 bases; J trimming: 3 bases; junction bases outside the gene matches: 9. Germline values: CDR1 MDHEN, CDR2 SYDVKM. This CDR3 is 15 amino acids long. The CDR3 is CASNDPGLLYNEQFF. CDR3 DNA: TGTGCCAGCAACGACCCGGGACTACTCTACAATGAGCAGTTCTTC.

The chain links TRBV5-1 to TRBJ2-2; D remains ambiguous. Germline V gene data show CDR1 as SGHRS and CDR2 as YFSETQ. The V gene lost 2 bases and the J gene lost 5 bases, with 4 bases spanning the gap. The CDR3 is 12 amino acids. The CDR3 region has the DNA TGCGCCAGCAGCTTTCGGACCGGGGAGCTGTTTTTT. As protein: CASSFRTGELFF.

DNA for the CDR3: TGTGCCAGCAGCGTAGATGGGACTAGCGGGATTTCCTACAATGAGCAGTTCTTC. Translation gives CASSVDGTSGISYNEQFF. The rearrangement joins TRBV9 to TRBJ2-1, with TRBD2 matching 13 bases. With 0 bases clipped from V and 1 base from J, the junction kept 4 bases outside the gene matches. The CDR3 is 18 residues long. CDR1 is SGDLS and CDR2 is YYNGEE in the germline V gene.

The CDR3 is CASSLGSFTGELFF. In DNA, the CDR3 is TGTGCCAGCAGCTTAGGGTCGTTCACCGGGGAGCTGTTTTTT. The J gene is TRBJ2-2, the V gene TRBV11-2; D gene ambiguous. There are 14 residues in the CDR3. Germline CDR1 reads SGHAT; CDR2 reads FQNNGV. Trimming cost V 1 base and J 4 bases, with 7 bases left between them. The variable domain in full, completed from reference TRBV11-2 and TRBJ2-2, reads EAGVAQSPRYKIIEKRQSVAFWCNPISGHATLYWYQQILGQGPKLLIQFQNNGVVDDSQLPKDRFSAERLKGVDSTLKIQPAKLEDSAVYLCASSLGSFTGELFFGEGSRLTVL.

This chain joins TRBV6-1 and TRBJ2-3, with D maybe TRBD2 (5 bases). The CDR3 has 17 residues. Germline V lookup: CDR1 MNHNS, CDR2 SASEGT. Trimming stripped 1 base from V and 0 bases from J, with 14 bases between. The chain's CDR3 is CASSEGASAVSTDTQYF. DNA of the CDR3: TGTGCCAGCAGTGAAGGTGCATCAGCGGTTAGCACAGATACGCAGTATTTT.

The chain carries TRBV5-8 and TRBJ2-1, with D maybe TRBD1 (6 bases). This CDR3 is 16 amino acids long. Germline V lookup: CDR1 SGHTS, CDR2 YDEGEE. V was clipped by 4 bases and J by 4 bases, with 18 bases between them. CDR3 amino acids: CASSPIQGRIYNEQFF. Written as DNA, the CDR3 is TGTGCCAGCAGCCCAATTCAGGGGCGGATATACAATGAGCAGTTCTTC.

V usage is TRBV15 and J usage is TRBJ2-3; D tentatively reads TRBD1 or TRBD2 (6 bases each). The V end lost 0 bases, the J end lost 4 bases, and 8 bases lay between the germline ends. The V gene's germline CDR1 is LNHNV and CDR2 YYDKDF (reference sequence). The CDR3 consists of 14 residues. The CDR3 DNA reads TGTGCCACCAGCAGAGATAGGGGGGCAGATACGCAGTATTTT. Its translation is CATSRDRGADTQYF.

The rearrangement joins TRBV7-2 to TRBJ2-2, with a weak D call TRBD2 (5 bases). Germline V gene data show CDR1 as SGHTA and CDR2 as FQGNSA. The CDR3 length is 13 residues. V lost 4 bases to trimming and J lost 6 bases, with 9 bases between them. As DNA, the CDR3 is TGTGCCAGCAGCTCGGTCGGGGCCGGGGAGCTGTTTTTT. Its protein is CASSSVGAGELFF. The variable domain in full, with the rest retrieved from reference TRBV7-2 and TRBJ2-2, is GAGVSQSPSNKVTEKGKDVELRCDPISGHTALYWYRQSLGQGLEFLIYFQGNSAPDKSGLPSDRFSAERTGGSVSTLTIQRTQQEDSAVYLCASSSVGAGELFFGEGSRLTVL.

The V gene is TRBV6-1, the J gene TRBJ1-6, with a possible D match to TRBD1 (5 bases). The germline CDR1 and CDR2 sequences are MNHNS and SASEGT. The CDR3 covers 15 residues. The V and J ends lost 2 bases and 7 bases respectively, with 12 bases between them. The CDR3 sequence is CASSELGAVNSPLHF. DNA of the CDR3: TGTGCCAGCAGTGAACTCGGGGCAGTAAATTCACCCCTCCACTTT.

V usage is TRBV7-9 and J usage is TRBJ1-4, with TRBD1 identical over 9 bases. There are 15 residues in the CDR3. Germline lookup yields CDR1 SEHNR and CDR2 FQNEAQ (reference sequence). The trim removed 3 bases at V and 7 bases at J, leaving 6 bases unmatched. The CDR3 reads CASSLPGTGTEKLFF. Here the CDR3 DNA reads TGTGCCAGCAGCTTGCCCGGGACAGGGACTGAAAAACTGTTTTTT.

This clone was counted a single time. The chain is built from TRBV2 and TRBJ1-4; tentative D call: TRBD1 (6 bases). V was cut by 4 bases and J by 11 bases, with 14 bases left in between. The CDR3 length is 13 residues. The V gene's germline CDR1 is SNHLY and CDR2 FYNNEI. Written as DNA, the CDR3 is TGTGCCAGCAGTGGCGAACAGGGCGGGAAACTGTTTTTT. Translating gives CASSGEQGGKLFF.

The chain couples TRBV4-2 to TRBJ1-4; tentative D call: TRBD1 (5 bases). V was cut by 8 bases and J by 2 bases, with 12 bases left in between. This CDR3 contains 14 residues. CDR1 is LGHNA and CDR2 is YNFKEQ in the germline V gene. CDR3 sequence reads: CASSQGETNEKLFF. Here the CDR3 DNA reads TGTGCCAGCTCCCAGGGAGAGACTAATGAAAAACTGTTTTTT.

The CDR3 protein is CASSLGQGSYNEQFF. The CDR3 nucleotides read TGCGCCAGCAGCTTGGGACAGGGGTCCTACAATGAGCAGTTCTTC. V and J are TRBV5-1 and TRBJ2-1; 8 nucleotides align to TRBD1. V gave up 0 bases and J gave up 1 base; unmatched junction bases: 0. Germline values: CDR1 SGHRS, CDR2 YFSETQ. This CDR3 spans 15 amino acids.

CDR3 DNA: TGTGCCATCGCTAGGTTTGAGTTTCAAGAGACCCAGTACTTC. Protein sequence: CAIARFEFQETQYF. The chain joins TRBV10-3 to TRBJ2-5; D unclear. V gave up 8 bases and J gave up 2 bases, with 15 bases separating them. Germline V gene lookup returns CDR1 ENHRY and CDR2 SYGVKD. The CDR3 covers 14 residues.

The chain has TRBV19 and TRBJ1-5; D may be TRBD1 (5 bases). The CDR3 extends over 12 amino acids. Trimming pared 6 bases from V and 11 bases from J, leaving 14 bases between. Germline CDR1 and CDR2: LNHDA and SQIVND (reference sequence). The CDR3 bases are TGTGCCAGTAGGGGGACCGCCCGCGCCCAGCATTTT. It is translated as CASRGTARAQHF.

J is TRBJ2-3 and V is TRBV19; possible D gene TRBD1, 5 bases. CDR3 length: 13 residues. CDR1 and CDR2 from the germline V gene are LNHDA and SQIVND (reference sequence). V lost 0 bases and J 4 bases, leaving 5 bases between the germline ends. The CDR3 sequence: CASSIEGADTQYF. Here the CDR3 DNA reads TGTGCCAGTAGTATAGAAGGGGCAGATACGCAGTATTTT.

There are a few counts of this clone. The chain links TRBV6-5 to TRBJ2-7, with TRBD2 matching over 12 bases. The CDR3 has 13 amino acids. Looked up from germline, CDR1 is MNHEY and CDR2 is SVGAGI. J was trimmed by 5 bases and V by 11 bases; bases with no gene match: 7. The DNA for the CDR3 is TGTGCCCCAAGGACTAGCGGGATCGACGAGCAGTACGTC. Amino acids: CAPRTSGIDEQYV.

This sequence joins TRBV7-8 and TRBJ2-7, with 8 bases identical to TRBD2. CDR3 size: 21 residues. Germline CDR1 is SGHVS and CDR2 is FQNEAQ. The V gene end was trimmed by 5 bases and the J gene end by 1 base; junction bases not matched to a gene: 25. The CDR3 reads CASSLGMIWRGGTSGSYEQYF. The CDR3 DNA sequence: TGTGCCAGCAGCCTTGGGATGATCTGGCGGGGAGGAACTAGCGGATCCTACGAGCAGTACTTC.

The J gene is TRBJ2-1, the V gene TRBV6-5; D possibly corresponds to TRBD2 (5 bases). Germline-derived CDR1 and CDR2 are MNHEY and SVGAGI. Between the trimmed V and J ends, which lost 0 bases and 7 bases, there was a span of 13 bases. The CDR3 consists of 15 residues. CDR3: CASSYSMREVNEQFF. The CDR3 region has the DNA TGTGCCAGCAGTTACTCGATGAGGGAAGTGAATGAGCAGTTCTTC.

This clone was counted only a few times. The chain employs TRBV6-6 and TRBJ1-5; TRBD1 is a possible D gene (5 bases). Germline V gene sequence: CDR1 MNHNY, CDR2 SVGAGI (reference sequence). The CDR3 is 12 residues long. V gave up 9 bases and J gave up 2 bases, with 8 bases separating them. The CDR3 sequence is CASQGGNQPQHF. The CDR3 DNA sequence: TGTGCCAGTCAGGGTGGCAATCAGCCCCAGCATTTT.

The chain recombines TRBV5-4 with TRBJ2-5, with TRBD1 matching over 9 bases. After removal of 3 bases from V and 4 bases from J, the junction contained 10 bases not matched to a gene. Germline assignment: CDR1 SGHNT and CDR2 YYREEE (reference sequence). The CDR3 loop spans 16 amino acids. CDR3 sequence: CASSSPTGGNLETQYF. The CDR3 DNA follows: TGTGCCAGCAGCTCCCCGACAGGGGGTAATCTAGAGACCCAGTACTTC.

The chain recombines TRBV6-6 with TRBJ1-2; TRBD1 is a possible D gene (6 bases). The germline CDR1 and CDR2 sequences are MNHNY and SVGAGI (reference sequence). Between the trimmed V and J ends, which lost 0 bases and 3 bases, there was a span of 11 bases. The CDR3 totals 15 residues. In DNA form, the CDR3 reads TGTGCCAGCAGTTACTCGGGGGACATGGACTATGGCTACACCTTC. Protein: CASSYSGDMDYGYTF.

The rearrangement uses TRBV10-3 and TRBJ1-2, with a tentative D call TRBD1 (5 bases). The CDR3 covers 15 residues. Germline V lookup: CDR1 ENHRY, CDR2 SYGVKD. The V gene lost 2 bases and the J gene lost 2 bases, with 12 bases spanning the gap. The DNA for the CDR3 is TGTGCCATCAGTGAGATGGGGCAGGCCAACTATGGCTACACCTTC. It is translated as CAISEMGQANYGYTF.